The 11 T cell receptor beta chains presented below share a single source sample, sequenced in a study of blood T cells in healthy people across ages. Using a J-beta primer mix together with a sample-barcoded 5' primer, a second PCR was run for about 6 to 12 cycles. Using its own MiXCR run on the 5' RACE reads, TCRdb lists one record per CDR3 protein. The sample records over 700,000 distinct CDR3 sequences, about 55% being singletons. The sequencing sample was made of blood. The receptors were sampled from a man of 80 years or more in good health.

J is TRBJ2-5 and V is TRBV29-1; the match to TRBD2 covers 9 bases. The V gene's germline CDR1 is SQVTM and CDR2 ANQGSEA. Trimming cost V 7 bases and J 4 bases; bases outside gene matches: 4. The CDR3 runs to 12 residues. The CDR3 bases are TGCAGCGGCCTACTAGCGGGAGAGACCCAGTACTTC. It yields the protein CSGLLAGETQYF.

The chain has TRBV3-1 and TRBJ2-7, with TRBD1 as a possible D gene (5 bases). The CDR3 sequence is 14 residues long. Per germline, CDR1 LGHDT and CDR2 YNNKEL (reference sequence). The V gene lost 4 bases and the J gene lost 7 bases, with 17 bases spanning the gap. In DNA form, the CDR3 reads TGTGCCAGCAGCCGCCGTAGGGGATCCCTAGAGCAGTACTTC. Translation gives CASSRRRGSLEQYF.

The chain employs TRBV2 and TRBJ1-1; D is ambiguous. CDR1 is SNHLY, CDR2 FYNNEI, per germline. The CDR3 covers 13 residues. Between the trimmed V and J ends, which lost 7 bases and 4 bases, there was a span of 13 bases. The CDR3 spells CASMGQVGTEAFF. The CDR3 bases are TGTGCCAGCATGGGCCAGGTGGGCACTGAAGCTTTCTTT.

In regard to this clonotype: An end of the junction does not agree with germline; a read error may underlie this. The CDR3 nucleotides are TGCGTCAGCAGCTTGGAGCCTAGCGGGAGCTCAGATACGCAGTATTTT. Translation gives CVSSLEPSGSSDTQYF. The gene calls are TRBV5-1 and TRBJ2-3; 10 bases are a match to TRBD2. The germline gives CDR1 SGHRS, CDR2 YFSETQ. This CDR3 spans 16 amino acids.

The chain recombines TRBV18 with TRBJ2-7; D ambiguous. The CDR3 consists of 14 residues. V gave up 0 bases and J gave up 6 bases, with 12 bases separating them. Per the germline V gene, CDR1 is KGHSH and CDR2 is LQKENI. The CDR3 bases are TGTGCCAGCTCACCACCCATATCGACCGCCGAGCAGTACTTC. Its translation is CASSPPISTAEQYF.

V gene TRBV29-1 combines with J gene TRBJ1-4; a weak D match, TRBD1 (5 bases). V dropped 6 bases and J dropped 11 bases, with 19 bases sitting between them. The length of the CDR3 is 13 residues. The germline CDR1 and CDR2 sequences are SQVTM and ANQGSEA. CDR3: CSVLGETRGKLFF. CDR3 bases: TGCAGCGTCCTGGGGGAGACTCGCGGGAAACTGTTTTTT.

The count of this clonotype is one. The rearrangement uses TRBV6-1 and TRBJ2-1, with a tentative D call TRBD2 (6 bases). CDR3 length: 14 amino acids. Germline assignment: CDR1 MNHNS and CDR2 SASEGT. V dropped 8 bases and J dropped 2 bases, with 13 bases sitting between them. CDR3 nucleotides: TGTGCCAGCTATCAGGGACTTCCCTACAATGAGCAGTTCTTC. As protein: CASYQGLPYNEQFF.

The table lists this clonotype with a few counts. The gene calls are TRBV10-3 and TRBJ2-5, with 7 bases identical to TRBD1. Matching the DNA end better, TRBJ2-7 makes the J call doubtful. The length of the CDR3 is 14 residues. CDR1 and CDR2 from the germline V gene are ENHRY and SYGVKD. This CDR3 is CAITLTRDSYEQYF. CDR3 DNA: TGTGCCATCACGTTAACTCGGGACAGCTACGAGCAGTACTTC.

This clonotype occurred many times. The chain employs TRBV20-1 and TRBJ2-3, with 16 bases identical to TRBD2. Germline lookup yields CDR1 DFQATT and CDR2 SNEGSKA (reference sequence). The CDR3 totals 18 residues. Trimming cost V 0 bases and J 8 bases; bases outside gene matches: 11. The CDR3, as DNA: TGCAGTGCTAGAGATGGGACTAGCGGGAGGGCACCGGTGACTACGCAGTATTTT. This sequence encodes CSARDGTSGRAPVTTQYF.

This chain uses TRBV6-1 with TRBJ1-4; D not certain. Germline assignment: CDR1 MNHNS and CDR2 SASEGT. This CDR3 is 15 amino acids long. Trimming took off 6 bases at V and 6 bases at J, with 17 bases between the two ends. DNA of the CDR3: TGTGCCAGCAGCCAGGCGTCGGCGGGATATGAAAAACTGTTTTTT. Translating gives CASSQASAGYEKLFF.

This clonotype was observed a handful of times. V gene TRBV29-1 combines with J gene TRBJ2-7, with TRBD1 matching 12 bases. Germline values: CDR1 SQVTM, CDR2 ANQGSEA. The trim removed 7 bases at V and 6 bases at J, leaving 4 bases unmatched. This CDR3 is 12 amino acids long. The CDR3, as DNA: TGCAGCGCGGGACAGGGGGCTGGCGAGCAGTACTTC. As protein: CSAGQGAGEQYF.